These 20 T cell receptor beta chains were all obtained from the same sample, sequenced in a study of T cell changes during pregnancy in multiple sclerosis. Here immunoSEQ multiplex PCR was the method, and the copy in TCRdb shows in-frame clones only, minus some. Of approximately 73,000 clones listed, approximately 94% are singletons. The sample consisted of CD4+ T cells from peripheral blood mononuclear cells, taken before pregnancy. The receptors come from a female donor with multiple sclerosis, enrolled in a pregnancy study.

The chain recombines TRBV30 with TRBJ2-2; the D is unclear. The germline V and J ends were trimmed by 2 bases and 1 base, with 8 bases remaining between them. The CDR3 consists of 14 residues. CDR1 is GTSNPN and CDR2 is SVGIG in the germline V gene (reference sequence). CDR3 region: CAWSSALNTGELFF. CDR3 sequence (DNA): TGTGCCTGGAGTAGTGCGCTGAACACCGGGGAGCTGTTTTTT. The whole variable domain, filled in from reference TRBV30 and TRBJ2-2, reads SQTIHQWPATLVQPVGSPLSLECTVEGTSNPNLYWYRQAAGRGLQLLFYSVGIGQISSEVPQNLSASRPQDRQFILSSKKLLLSDSGFYLCAWSSALNTGELFFGEGSRLTVL.

This clone was found once. The V and J genes are TRBV7-9 and TRBJ2-5; 7 bases line up with TRBD1. The ends lost 6 bases at V and 0 bases at J; junction bases unmatched: 4. Germline CDR1 reads SEHNR; CDR2 reads FQNEAQ (reference sequence). The CDR3 sequence is 14 residues long. Here the CDR3 reads CASSWGQNQETQYF. DNA for the CDR3: TGTGCCAGCAGTTGGGGACAGAACCAAGAGACCCAGTACTTC.

This chain uses TRBV29-1 with TRBJ1-2, with a possible D match to TRBD1 (6 bases). The ends were cut back, 7 bases at V and 4 bases at J, with 22 bases in the middle. Germline assignment: CDR1 SQVTM and CDR2 ANQGSEA. The CDR3 loop spans 15 amino acids. For the CDR3, the DNA is TGCAGCGCCACCGCCCGCGGGGGCCCCCCCTATGGCTACACCTTC. Its translation is CSATARGGPPYGYTF.

The rearrangement links TRBV10-3 to TRBJ1-5; TRBD1 agrees at 9 bases. Germline V gene data show CDR1 as ENHRY and CDR2 as SYGVKD. V lost 5 bases to trimming and J lost 4 bases; unmatched junction nucleotides: 12. This CDR3 is 17 amino acids long. The CDR3, as DNA: TGTGCCATCAGTTCCTCGGCAGGACAGGGGATGAATCAGCCCCAGCATTTT. Its translation is CAISSSAGQGMNQPQHF.

The chain carries TRBV5-6 and TRBJ2-6; 7 bases agree with TRBD2. With V trimmed by 2 bases and J by 4 bases, 9 bases remained unmatched. CDR1 SGHDT and CDR2 YYEEEE come from the germline V gene. This CDR3 contains 17 residues. CDR3: CASSFLGEGGGANVLTF. The CDR3 DNA follows: TGTGCCAGCAGCTTTTTGGGGGAGGGTGGCGGGGCCAACGTCCTGACTTTC.

The chain recombines TRBV6-6 with TRBJ2-5; D perhaps matches TRBD1 (5 bases). The germline V and J ends were trimmed by 5 bases and 5 bases, with 15 bases remaining between them. This CDR3 has 14 residues. The germline gives CDR1 MNHNY, CDR2 SVGAGI (reference sequence). Here the CDR3 DNA reads TGTGCCAGCAGTCAGTCAGGGCGGAGCGAGACCCAGTACTTC. This codes for CASSQSGRSETQYF.

The chain combines TRBV27 with TRBJ1-1; 8 bases are shared with TRBD1. Looked up from germline, CDR1 is MNHEY and CDR2 is SMNVEV (reference sequence). The junction had 13 bases not matched to a gene; V was cut back by 5 bases and J by 2 bases. The CDR3 sequence is 17 residues long. CDR3 residues: CASSPYSTRGLNTEAFF. CDR3 DNA: TGTGCCAGCAGTCCCTATTCAACCAGGGGGCTTAACACTGAAGCTTTCTTT.

The CDR3 nucleotides are TGTGCCAGCAGCTTAACGCCGGGGGGCGCGGTTGGCTACACCTTC. This translates into CASSLTPGGAVGYTF. The chain uses TRBV7-3 and TRBJ1-2, with D tentatively TRBD1 (6 bases). Per the germline V gene, CDR1 is SGHTA and CDR2 is FQGTGA. Trimming stripped 0 bases from V and 7 bases from J, with 15 bases between. The CDR3 contains 15 residues.

The chain links TRBV6-6 to TRBJ2-1; perhaps TRBD2 as D (5 bases). V dropped 0 bases and J dropped 7 bases, with 16 bases sitting between them. There are 16 residues in the CDR3. CDR1 is MNHNY, CDR2 SVGAGI, per germline (reference sequence). The CDR3 coding sequence is TGTGCCAGCAGTTACTCAGGGAGCGCGACGGCTAATGAGCAGTTCTTC. Its translation: CASSYSGSATANEQFF.

This rearrangement joins TRBV7-2 to TRBJ2-3; TRBD2 agrees at 11 bases. Trimming removed 3 bases from V and 4 bases from J; junction bases left unmatched: 0. There are 14 residues in the CDR3. The germline V gene encodes CDR1 SGHTA and CDR2 FQGNSA. The CDR3 here is CASSLGLAADTQYF. CDR3 in DNA: TGTGCCAGCAGCTTGGGACTAGCGGCAGATACGCAGTATTTT.

V gene TRBV5-5 combines with J gene TRBJ1-1; TRBD1 matches at 8 bases. Trimming removed 1 base from V and 3 bases from J; junction bases left unmatched: 14. Germline values: CDR1 SGHKS, CDR2 YYEKEE (reference sequence). CDR3 size: 18 residues. The CDR3, as DNA: TGTGCCAGCAGCTTGAGGGGCGCACAGACAGGGGTGGACACTGAAGCTTTCTTT. It yields the protein CASSLRGAQTGVDTEAFF.

V usage is TRBV11-2 and J usage is TRBJ2-6, with D uncertain. V lost 1 base and J 2 bases, leaving 15 bases between the germline ends. The CDR3 is 18 residues long. From germline, CDR1 is SGHAT and CDR2 FQNNGV. The CDR3 DNA is TGTGCCAGCAGCTTAGCTTTGCGATCCTTGCCTGGGGCCAACGTCCTGACTTTC. Its protein product is CASSLALRSLPGANVLTF. Combining the CDR3 with reference TRBV11-2 and TRBJ2-6 gives the whole variable domain EAGVAQSPRYKIIEKRQSVAFWCNPISGHATLYWYQQILGQGPKLLIQFQNNGVVDDSQLPKDRFSAERLKGVDSTLKIQPAKLEDSAVYLCASSLALRSLPGANVLTFGAGSRLTVL.

This clone was picked up one time. The gene calls are TRBV7-8 and TRBJ2-3, with D tentatively TRBD2 (6 bases). V lost 0 bases to trimming and J lost 2 bases, with 9 bases between them. This CDR3 has 15 residues. In germline, CDR1 is SGHVS, CDR2 FQNEAQ. DNA for the CDR3: TGTGCCAGCAGCTTAGCGCGGGGACTCACAGATACGCAGTATTTT. This encodes CASSLARGLTDTQYF.

This sequence joins TRBV19 and TRBJ2-1; D gene ambiguous. This CDR3 has 15 amino acids. The germline V gene encodes CDR1 LNHDA and CDR2 SQIVND (reference sequence). The germline V and J ends were trimmed by 5 bases and 4 bases, with 15 bases remaining between them. Here the CDR3 DNA reads TGTGCCAGTAGTCCTGGTGGCAGAGGTTACAATGAGCAGTTCTTC. Amino acid sequence: CASSPGGRGYNEQFF.

The genes are TRBV15 and TRBJ1-6; the D gene is possibly TRBD1 (5 bases). The CDR3 sequence is 14 residues long. V lost 3 bases and J 7 bases, leaving 10 bases between the germline ends. From germline, CDR1 is LNHNV and CDR2 YYDKDF (reference sequence). The CDR3 DNA follows: TGTGCCACCAGCAGCGACAGACTGAATTCACCCCTCCACTTT. This encodes CATSSDRLNSPLHF.

This clone has only one observation. The chain couples TRBV7-3 to TRBJ2-3, with D maybe TRBD2 (6 bases). The CDR3 consists of 15 residues. The germline V gene has CDR1 SGHTA and CDR2 FQGTGA. Trimming cost V 4 bases and J 0 bases, with 11 bases left between them. The CDR3 DNA reads as TGTGCCAGCAGCTCCAGAGGGAGGAGCACAGATACGCAGTATTTT. Translation: CASSSRGRSTDTQYF.

J is TRBJ1-1 and V is TRBV11-2; 8 nucleotides agree with TRBD1. Germline trimming cut 5 bases from V and 4 bases from J; bases unmatched to any gene: 18. The V gene's germline CDR1 is SGHAT and CDR2 FQNNGV. The CDR3 is made up of 18 amino acids. CDR3: CASSRGQAGWIVSTEAFF. CDR3 sequence (DNA): TGTGCCAGCAGCCGGGGACAGGCAGGTTGGATAGTGAGCACTGAAGCTTTCTTT.

This sequence joins TRBV5-4 and TRBJ1-2; D is undetermined. The CDR3 extends over 14 amino acids. The V gene's germline CDR1 is SGHNT and CDR2 YYREEE (reference sequence). V was shortened by 4 bases and J by 8 bases, with 18 bases between the two germline ends. CDR3 loop: CASSGRVKTEGYTF. The CDR3 DNA sequence: TGTGCCAGCAGCGGGCGGGTTAAGACGGAGGGCTACACCTTC.

This clone was detected once. The chain joins TRBV6-5 to TRBJ1-5, with 8 bases aligning to TRBD1. Germline-derived CDR1 and CDR2 are MNHEY and SVGAGI. This CDR3 has 14 residues. V lost 5 bases and J lost 5; bases outside the gene matches: 5. The CDR3: CASSRDRSDQPQHF. CDR3 nucleotide sequence: TGTGCCAGCAGTCGGGACAGGTCAGATCAGCCCCAGCATTTT.

This chain joins TRBV30 and TRBJ2-5; possibly TRBD2 for D (6 bases). V lost 6 bases, J lost 0 bases, and 17 bases lay in between. CDR1 and CDR2 (germline): GTSNPN, SVGIG (reference sequence). This CDR3 has 15 residues. The CDR3 is CACDRGSDNQETQYF. CDR3 sequence (DNA): TGTGCCTGTGACCGGGGGAGCGATAACCAAGAGACCCAGTACTTC.